What follows is one T cell receptor (beta chain) and its context. Antigen unknown. V was clipped by 5 bases and J by 7 bases, with 14 bases between them. CDR1 SGHAT and CDR2 FQNNGV come from the germline V gene. This CDR3 region has 13 residues. The sample originates from a study of graft-versus-host responses after intestinal transplantation. Measured with immunoSEQ multiplex PCR; TCRdb has only the in-frame clones, and not every one. The table has approximately 82,000 clones, 91% seen once. This clonotype was sampled from a human donor who received an intestinal transplant. The material was unstimulated CD4+ T cells sorted from spleen or lymph node cells, obtained before intestinal transplant. The V and J genes are TRBV11-2 and TRBJ2-5; D possibly corresponds to TRBD2 (7 bases). In nucleotides, the CDR3 is TGTGCCAGCAGCGACGGGGGGCCCGCGACCCAGTACTTC. Amino acid sequence: CASSDGGPATQYF.